This TCR beta chain appears in the sequencing data of a study of T cells after posttransplantation cyclophosphamide. Study observations and caveats: After PTCy, TRB diversity resembled that of CNI/methotrexate controls. Blood and skin or GI T cell repertoires showed limited TRB overlap.

The method was immunoSEQ multiplex PCR; TCRdb's version includes in-frame clones alone and lacks a portion of them. The data show approximately 39,000 clones, with none appearing a single time. This clone was observed many times. The antigen remains unidentified. The sample was PBMCs. This sequence was found in a man aged 50 or older in good health, CMV-negative, and a related stem cell transplant donor.

CDR3 amino acids: CASSIGAGGRGDTQYF. The CDR3 DNA reads TGTGCCAGTAGTATAGGAGCGGGGGGCCGTGGAGATACGCAGTATTTT. This rearrangement joins TRBV19 to TRBJ2-3; TRBD2 matches at 9 bases. The germline CDR1 and CDR2 sequences are LNHDA and SQIVND (reference sequence). This CDR3 is 16 amino acids long. V shed 1 base, J shed 5 bases, and the junction held 7 bases outside the gene matches. Using reference TRBV19 and TRBJ2-3 for the parts outside the CDR3, the full variable domain is DGGITQSPKYLFRKEGQNVTLSCEQNLNHDAMYWYRQDPGQGLRLIYYSQIVNDFQKGDIAEGYSVSREKKESFPLTVTSAQKNPTAFYLCASSIGAGGRGDTQYFGPGTRLTVL.